These 21 T cell receptor beta chains originate from one sample sequenced in a study of radiotherapy plus CTLA-4 blockade in lung cancer. The repertoire was sequenced with immunoSEQ multiplex PCR; TCRdb's copy has only in-frame clones and lacks some. The sample has 48,000 or so clones; almost 85% are singletons. The sample was peripheral blood, taken from a patient treated with radiotherapy plus ipilimumab. These receptors came from a human donor with non-small cell lung cancer whose response to radiotherapy plus ipilimumab could not be evaluated.

The gene calls are TRBV6-5 and TRBJ2-2; TRBD1 aligns across 7 bases. The V and J ends lost 6 bases and 7 bases, in that order; junction bases with no gene match: 8. Germline CDR1 and CDR2: MNHEY and SVGAGI. This CDR3 has 14 amino acids. The chain's CDR3 is CASSSRGQVGELFF. Here the CDR3 DNA reads TGTGCCAGCAGCTCGAGGGGGCAAGTCGGGGAGCTGTTTTTT.

The chain joins TRBV7-8 to TRBJ2-7; 9 nucleotides align to TRBD1. The CDR3 loop spans 14 amino acids. Trimming cost V 8 bases and J 0 bases; bases outside gene matches: 5. Germline assignment: CDR1 SGHVS and CDR2 FQNEAQ. The CDR3 reads CASWDRESSYEQYF. The CDR3 nucleotides read TGTGCCAGCTGGGACAGGGAGAGCTCCTACGAGCAGTACTTC.

This chain connects TRBV7-8 to TRBJ2-5, with D unclear. The CDR3 consists of 13 residues. Germline values: CDR1 SGHVS, CDR2 FQNEAQ. V lost 1 base and J 4 bases, leaving 7 bases between the germline ends. CDR3 in DNA: TGTGCCAGCAGCTTAGGAGTTGTAGAGACCCAGTACTTC. This codes for CASSLGVVETQYF.

This chain links TRBV27 with TRBJ1-1, with D perhaps TRBD1 (5 bases). The CDR3 has 16 amino acids. With 3 bases removed from V and 4 bases from J, the gap between germline ends came to 18 bases. Germline CDR1 reads MNHEY; CDR2 reads SMNVEV (reference sequence). CDR3 in DNA: TGTGCCAGCAGTTTTGGTTCTAGGGTAGGGGTCACTGAAGCTTTCTTT. This sequence encodes CASSFGSRVGVTEAFF.

The chain combines TRBV7-9 with TRBJ1-4; D remains unclear. The CDR3 covers 14 residues. The germline V gene has CDR1 SEHNR and CDR2 FQNEAQ (reference sequence). V lost 3 bases, J lost 1 base, and 6 bases lay in between. In DNA, the CDR3 is TGTGCCAGCAGCTTCCCAGAAACTAATGAAAAACTGTTTTTT. It codes for CASSFPETNEKLFF.

V is TRBV6-6 and J is TRBJ1-1; a possible D gene is TRBD1 (5 bases). The CDR3 is made up of 11 amino acids. Germline V gene data show CDR1 as MNHNY and CDR2 as SVGAGI (reference sequence). The DNA of the CDR3 is TGTGCAGCGGGGGTGAACACTGAAGCTTTCTTT. It encodes CAAGVNTEAFF.

This clone was counted a single time. This chain connects TRBV28 to TRBJ1-1, with 7 bases matching TRBD1. CDR1 and CDR2 (germline): MDHEN, SYDVKM. The CDR3 extends over 13 amino acids. Unmatched junction bases numbered 9, after V lost 7 bases and J lost 7 bases. CDR3 in DNA: TGTGCCAGCACGGCCCAGCCAGGGGGTGAAGCTTTCTTT. This gives the protein CASTAQPGGEAFF.

This sequence joins TRBV6-5 and TRBJ2-7, with 7 bases identical to TRBD1. The J segment lost 2 bases and the V segment lost 6 bases, leaving 7 bases of the junction unmatched. This CDR3 contains 14 residues. In germline, CDR1 is MNHEY, CDR2 SVGAGI. The CDR3 DNA reads as TGTGCCAGCAGCCCCCCGGGACAGACCTACGAGCAGTACTTC. Encoded protein: CASSPPGQTYEQYF.

J is TRBJ2-3 and V is TRBV10-3; maybe TRBD2 (6 bases). The V gene's germline CDR1 is ENHRY and CDR2 SYGVKD. The CDR3 runs 16 residues. The V and J ends lost 3 bases and 2 bases respectively, with 15 bases between them. CDR3 sequence (DNA): TGTGCCATCAGTGACTTAGCGGAAACCCTCACAGATACGCAGTATTTT. Translating gives CAISDLAETLTDTQYF.

The chain links TRBV7-9 to TRBJ1-1; a weak D match, TRBD1 (6 bases). Germline V lookup: CDR1 SEHNR, CDR2 FQNEAQ (reference sequence). V lost 1 base and J lost 3, with 15 bases in between. This CDR3 contains 16 residues. The chain's CDR3 is CASSLELLGGDTEAFF. As DNA, the CDR3 is TGTGCCAGCAGCTTAGAGCTACTAGGGGGAGACACTGAAGCTTTCTTT.

The V gene is TRBV7-2, the J gene TRBJ2-7; TRBD1 agrees at 9 bases. Germline lookup yields CDR1 SGHTA and CDR2 FQGNSA. With 1 base clipped from V and 6 bases from J, the junction kept 13 bases outside the gene matches. The CDR3 length is 17 residues. CDR3 sequence reads: CASSLGAPGTGNSEQYF. Here the CDR3 DNA reads TGTGCCAGCAGCTTAGGGGCTCCCGGGACAGGGAACAGCGAGCAGTACTTC.

The chain uses TRBV5-1 and TRBJ2-1, with 10 bases aligning to TRBD2. CDR3 size: 15 residues. V was clipped by 3 bases and J by 8 bases; unmatched bases: 8. The germline V gene has CDR1 SGHRS and CDR2 YFSETQ. The CDR3: CASSSSGRGWDEQFF. CDR3 DNA: TGCGCCAGCAGCTCAAGCGGGAGGGGGTGGGATGAGCAGTTCTTC.

The chain carries TRBV11-2 and TRBJ1-3; 8 nucleotides align to TRBD1. Germline V gene lookup returns CDR1 SGHAT and CDR2 FQNNGV. The CDR3 spans 16 residues. V shed 5 bases, J shed 2 bases, and the junction held 8 bases outside the gene matches. DNA of the CDR3: TGTGCCAGCAGCGGAGCACCACAGGGGGCTGGAAACACCATATATTTT. Amino acids: CASSGAPQGAGNTIYF.

The chain is built from TRBV5-4 and TRBJ2-5, with D maybe TRBD1 (5 bases). V was cut by 6 bases and J by 5 bases, with 17 bases left in between. The CDR3 consists of 14 residues. CDR1 is SGHNT, CDR2 YYREEE, per germline (reference sequence). CDR3 sequence (DNA): TGTGCCAGCACCCACTTTCAGGGTTCGGAGACCCAGTACTTC. Protein sequence: CASTHFQGSETQYF.

This chain joins TRBV7-2 and TRBJ2-7; TRBD2 might be the D (5 bases). The CDR3 runs to 14 residues. The germline gives CDR1 SGHTA, CDR2 FQGNSA. V was pared by 4 bases and J by 2 bases, with 12 bases between. The CDR3 DNA follows: TGTGCCAGCAGCTACAGCGACGGGACCTACGAGCAGTACTTC. This gives the protein CASSYSDGTYEQYF.

This rearrangement joins TRBV7-8 to TRBJ2-3; TRBD2 is a possible D gene (5 bases). The ends were cut back, 1 base at V and 3 bases at J, with 5 bases in the middle. Germline-derived CDR1 and CDR2 are SGHVS and FQNEAQ. The CDR3 is 13 residues long. The CDR3 DNA follows: TGTGCCAGCAGCTTAGGCGGGACAGATACGCAGTATTTT. Its protein is CASSLGGTDTQYF.

V usage is TRBV6-1 and J usage is TRBJ1-5, with D unresolved. Trimming stripped 1 base from V and 4 bases from J, with 5 bases between. The CDR3 has 13 amino acids. CDR1 and CDR2 from the germline V gene are MNHNS and SASEGT. The chain's CDR3 is CASSEGGNQPQHF. CDR3 nucleotide sequence: TGTGCCAGCAGTGAAGGAGGGAATCAGCCCCAGCATTTT.

In its sample, this clone was seen once. The chain has TRBV5-1 and TRBJ1-2; 7 bases match TRBD1. Trimming at V came to 4 bases and at J to 0 bases, leaving 6 bases not matched to a gene. This CDR3 has 15 amino acids. Germline V gene lookup returns CDR1 SGHRS and CDR2 YFSETQ. The chain's CDR3 is CASSPGTVPNYGYTF. CDR3 bases: TGCGCCAGCAGCCCAGGGACAGTGCCTAACTATGGCTACACCTTC.

The genes are TRBV7-8 and TRBJ2-7; 8 bases are shared with TRBD2. CDR3 length equals 14 residues. The V segment lost 3 bases and the J segment 2 bases; nucleotides outside the gene matches: 3. Germline V gene lookup returns CDR1 SGHVS and CDR2 FQNEAQ. The CDR3 protein is CASSLPGGPYEQYF. The DNA for the CDR3 is TGTGCCAGCAGCTTGCCGGGAGGGCCCTACGAGCAGTACTTC.

The V gene is TRBV30, the J gene TRBJ2-7, with D perhaps matching TRBD2 (5 bases). Germline V gene data show CDR1 as GTSNPN and CDR2 as SVGIG (reference sequence). The CDR3 runs to 11 residues. The V gene lost 0 bases and the J gene lost 5 bases, with 5 bases spanning the gap. The CDR3 protein is CAWSVLDEQYF. CDR3 nucleotides: TGTGCCTGGAGTGTACTAGACGAGCAGTACTTC.

The chain has TRBV7-9 and TRBJ1-1, with a tentative D call TRBD1 (6 bases). The CDR3 spans 18 residues. Germline V CDR1 and CDR2: SEHNR, FQNEAQ (reference sequence). The V and J ends lost 0 bases and 3 bases respectively, with 20 bases between them. The CDR3 region is CASSLARGLDASDTEAFF. The CDR3, as DNA: TGTGCCAGCAGCTTAGCGCGGGGGCTCGACGCCTCAGACACTGAAGCTTTCTTT. The complete variable domain, with remaining parts taken from reference TRBV7-9 and TRBJ1-1, reads DTGVSQNPRHKITKRGQNVTFRCDPISEHNRLYWYRQTLGQGPEFLTYFQNEAQLEKSRLLSDRFSAERPKGSFSTLEIQRTEQGDSAMYLCASSLARGLDASDTEAFFGQGTRLTVV.